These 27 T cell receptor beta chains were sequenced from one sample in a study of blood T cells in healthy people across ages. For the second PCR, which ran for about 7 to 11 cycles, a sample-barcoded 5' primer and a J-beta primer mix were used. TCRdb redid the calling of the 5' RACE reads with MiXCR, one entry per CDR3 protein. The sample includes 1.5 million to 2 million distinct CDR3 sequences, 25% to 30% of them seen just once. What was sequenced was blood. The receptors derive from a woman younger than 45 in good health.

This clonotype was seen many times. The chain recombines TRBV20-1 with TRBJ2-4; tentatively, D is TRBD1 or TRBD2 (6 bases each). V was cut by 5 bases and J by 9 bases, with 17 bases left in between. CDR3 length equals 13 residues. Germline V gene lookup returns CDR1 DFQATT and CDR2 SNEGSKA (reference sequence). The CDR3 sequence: CSAPEGGEGIQYF. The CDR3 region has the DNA TGCAGTGCTCCCGAGGGGGGAGAAGGCATTCAGTACTTC.

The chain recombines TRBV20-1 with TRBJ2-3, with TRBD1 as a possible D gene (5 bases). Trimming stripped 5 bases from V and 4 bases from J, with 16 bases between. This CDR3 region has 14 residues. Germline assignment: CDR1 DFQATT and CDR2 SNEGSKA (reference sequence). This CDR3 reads CSAWIRGWADTQYF. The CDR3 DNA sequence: TGCAGTGCTTGGATTAGGGGTTGGGCAGATACGCAGTATTTT.

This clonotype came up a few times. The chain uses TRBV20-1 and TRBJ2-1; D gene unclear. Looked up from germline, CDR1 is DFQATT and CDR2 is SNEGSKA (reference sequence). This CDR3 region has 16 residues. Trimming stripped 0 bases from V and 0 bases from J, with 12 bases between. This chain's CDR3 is CSARDLVGSSYNEQFF. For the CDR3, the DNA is TGCAGTGCTAGAGATCTCGTCGGAAGCTCCTACAATGAGCAGTTCTTC.

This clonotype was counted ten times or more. In DNA, the CDR3 is TGTGCCAGCAGCCCGAACGGGGACAGGGGAAAGCAGTACTTC. Its protein is CASSPNGDRGKQYF. The chain combines TRBV7-3 with TRBJ2-7; the match to TRBD1 covers 10 bases. The CDR3 consists of 14 residues. V lost 5 bases to trimming and J lost 8 bases; unmatched junction nucleotides: 9. Germline CDR1 and CDR2: SGHTA and FQGTGA.

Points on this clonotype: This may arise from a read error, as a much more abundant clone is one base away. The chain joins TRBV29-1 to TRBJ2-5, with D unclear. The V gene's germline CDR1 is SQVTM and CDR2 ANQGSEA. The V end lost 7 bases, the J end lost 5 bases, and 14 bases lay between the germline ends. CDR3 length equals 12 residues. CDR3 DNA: TGCAGCGGTGGCTCAGACGGGGAGACCCAGTACTTC. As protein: CSGGSDGETQYF. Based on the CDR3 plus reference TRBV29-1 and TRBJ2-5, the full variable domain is SAVISQKPSRDICQRGTSLTIQCQVDSQVTMMFWYRQQPGQSLTLIATANQGSEATYESGFVIDKFPISRPNLTFSTLTVSNMSPEDSSIYLCSGGSDGETQYFGPGTRLLVL.

The CDR3 DNA reads TGTGCCGGGTCGGACGGCCACTCCTACGAGCAGTACTTC. Amino acid sequence: CAGSDGHSYEQYF. The V call is TRBV6-5, the J call TRBJ2-7, with unresolved D. CDR1 and CDR2 from the germline V gene are MNHEY and SVGAGI. Trimming took off 11 bases at V and 0 bases at J, with 14 bases between the two ends. This CDR3 is built from 13 residues.

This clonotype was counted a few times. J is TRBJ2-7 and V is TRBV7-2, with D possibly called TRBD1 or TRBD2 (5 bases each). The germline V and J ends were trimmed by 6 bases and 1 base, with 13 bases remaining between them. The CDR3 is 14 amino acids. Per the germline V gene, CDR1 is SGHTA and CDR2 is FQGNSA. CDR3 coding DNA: TGTGCCAGCAGGGACAAACTAGTATCCTACGAGCAGTACTTC. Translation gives CASRDKLVSYEQYF.

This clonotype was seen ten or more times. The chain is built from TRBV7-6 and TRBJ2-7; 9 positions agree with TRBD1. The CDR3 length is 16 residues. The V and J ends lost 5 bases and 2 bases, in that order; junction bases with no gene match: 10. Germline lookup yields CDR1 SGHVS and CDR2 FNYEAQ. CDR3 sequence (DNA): TGTGCCAGCAGCCCCTACGGGGGACAGGGACCCTACGAGCAGTACTTC. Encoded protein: CASSPYGGQGPYEQYF.

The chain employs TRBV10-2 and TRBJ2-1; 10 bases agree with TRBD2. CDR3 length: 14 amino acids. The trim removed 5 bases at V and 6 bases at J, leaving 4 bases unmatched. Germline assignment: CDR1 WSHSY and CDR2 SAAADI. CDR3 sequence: CASSRTSGINEQFF. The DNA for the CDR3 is TGCGCCAGCAGTCGAACTAGCGGGATCAATGAGCAGTTCTTC.

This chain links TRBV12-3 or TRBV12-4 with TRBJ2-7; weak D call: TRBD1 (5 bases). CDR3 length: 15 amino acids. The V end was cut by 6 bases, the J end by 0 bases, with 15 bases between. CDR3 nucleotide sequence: TGTGCCAGCAGCCCTCAGCAGGGTAGCTCCTACGAGCAGTACTTC. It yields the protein CASSPQQGSSYEQYF.

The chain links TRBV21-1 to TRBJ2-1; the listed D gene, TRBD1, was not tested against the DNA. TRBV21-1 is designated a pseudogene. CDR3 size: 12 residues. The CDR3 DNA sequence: TGTGCCAGCTATGTCCTCTACAATGAGCAGTTCTTC. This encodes CASYVLYNEQFF.

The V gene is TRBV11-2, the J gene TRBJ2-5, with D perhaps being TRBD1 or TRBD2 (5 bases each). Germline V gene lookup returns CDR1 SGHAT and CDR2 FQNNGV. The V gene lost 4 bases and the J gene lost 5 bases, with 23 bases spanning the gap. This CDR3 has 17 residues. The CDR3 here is CASSSRRDQAVWETQYF. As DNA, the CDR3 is TGTGCCAGCAGCTCCCGTCGGGACCAAGCGGTGTGGGAGACCCAGTACTTC.

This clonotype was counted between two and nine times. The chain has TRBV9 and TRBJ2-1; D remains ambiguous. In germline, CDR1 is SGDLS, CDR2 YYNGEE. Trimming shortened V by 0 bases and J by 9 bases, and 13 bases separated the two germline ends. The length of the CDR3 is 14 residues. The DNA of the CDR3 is TGTGCCAGCAGCGTAGATGTCAGGCAGAGTGAGCAGTTCTTC. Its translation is CASSVDVRQSEQFF.

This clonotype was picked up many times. CDR3 nucleotides: TGCGCCAGCAGCCAAGAGGGGGCGTGGGATGAGCAGTTCTTC. It is translated as CASSQEGAWDEQFF. This chain links TRBV4-1 with TRBJ2-1; maybe TRBD1 (6 bases). Trimming removed 0 bases at V and 8 bases at J, with 11 bases between. This CDR3 has 14 residues. CDR1 and CDR2 from the germline V gene are MGHRA and YSYEKL.

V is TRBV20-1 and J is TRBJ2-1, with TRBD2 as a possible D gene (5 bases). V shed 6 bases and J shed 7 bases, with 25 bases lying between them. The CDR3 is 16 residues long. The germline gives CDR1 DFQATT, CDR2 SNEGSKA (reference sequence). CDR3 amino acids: CSATPFGSGIGNEQFF. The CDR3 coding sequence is TGCAGTGCCACGCCCTTCGGCAGCGGCATAGGGAATGAGCAGTTCTTC.

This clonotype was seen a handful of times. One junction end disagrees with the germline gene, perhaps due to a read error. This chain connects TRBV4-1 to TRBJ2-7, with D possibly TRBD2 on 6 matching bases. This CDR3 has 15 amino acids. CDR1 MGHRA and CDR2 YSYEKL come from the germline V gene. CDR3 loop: CASSQAGGASYEQYF. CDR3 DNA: TGCGCCAGCAGTCAAGCCGGCGGGGCCTCCTACGAGCAGTACTTC.

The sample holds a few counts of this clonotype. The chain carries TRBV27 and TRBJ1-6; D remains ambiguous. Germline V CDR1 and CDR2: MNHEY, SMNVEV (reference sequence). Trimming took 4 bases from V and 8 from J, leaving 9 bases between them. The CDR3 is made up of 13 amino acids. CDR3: CASSSGWDSPLHF. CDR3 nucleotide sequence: TGTGCCAGCAGTTCAGGATGGGATTCACCCCTCCACTTT.

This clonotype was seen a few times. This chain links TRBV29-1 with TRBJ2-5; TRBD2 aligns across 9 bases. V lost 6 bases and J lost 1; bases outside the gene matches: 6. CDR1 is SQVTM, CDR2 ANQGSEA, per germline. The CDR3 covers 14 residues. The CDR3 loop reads CSVIRAGGQETQYF. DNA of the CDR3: TGCAGCGTCATCCGAGCGGGGGGCCAAGAGACCCAGTACTTC.

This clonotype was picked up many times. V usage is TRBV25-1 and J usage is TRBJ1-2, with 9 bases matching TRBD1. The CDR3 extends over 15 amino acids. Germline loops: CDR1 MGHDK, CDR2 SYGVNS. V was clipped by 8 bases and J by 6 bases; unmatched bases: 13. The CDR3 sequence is CASADPGTGRDGYTF. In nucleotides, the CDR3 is TGTGCCAGCGCTGATCCCGGGACAGGGCGGGATGGCTACACCTTC.

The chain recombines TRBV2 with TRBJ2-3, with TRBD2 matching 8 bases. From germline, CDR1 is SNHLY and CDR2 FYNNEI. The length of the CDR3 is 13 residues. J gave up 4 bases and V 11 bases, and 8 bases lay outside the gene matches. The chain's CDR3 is CAYGGGPADTQYF. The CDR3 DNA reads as TGTGCCTACGGCGGGGGGCCTGCAGATACGCAGTATTTT.

The CDR3 DNA sequence: TGTGCCAGCAGCTTAGATTCCGGGACCCCCCTCCACTTT. It encodes CASSLDSGTPLHF. The chain links TRBV7-9 to TRBJ1-6; D is possibly TRBD1 (5 bases). V shed 1 base and J shed 13 bases, with 11 bases lying between them. In germline, CDR1 is SEHNR, CDR2 FQNEAQ (reference sequence). CDR3 length: 13 residues. Full variable domain (remainder filled in from reference TRBV7-9 and TRBJ1-6): DTGVSQNPRHKITKRGQNVTFRCDPISEHNRLYWYRQTLGQGPEFLTYFQNEAQLEKSRLLSDRFSAERPKGSFSTLEIQRTEQGDSAMYLCASSLDSGTPLHFGNGTRLTVT.

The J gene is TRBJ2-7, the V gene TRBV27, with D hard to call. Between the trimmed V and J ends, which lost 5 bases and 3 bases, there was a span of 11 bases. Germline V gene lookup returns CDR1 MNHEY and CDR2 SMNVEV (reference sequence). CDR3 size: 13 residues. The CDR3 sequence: CASSPTPDYEQYF. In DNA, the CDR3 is TGTGCCAGCAGTCCGACACCCGACTACGAGCAGTACTTC.

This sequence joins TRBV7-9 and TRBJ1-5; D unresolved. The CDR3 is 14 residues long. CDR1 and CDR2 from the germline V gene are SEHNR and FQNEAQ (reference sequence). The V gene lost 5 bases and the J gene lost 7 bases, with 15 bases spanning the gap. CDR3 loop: CASSPRTREQPQHF. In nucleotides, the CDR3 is TGTGCCAGCAGCCCACGTACCCGAGAACAGCCCCAGCATTTT.

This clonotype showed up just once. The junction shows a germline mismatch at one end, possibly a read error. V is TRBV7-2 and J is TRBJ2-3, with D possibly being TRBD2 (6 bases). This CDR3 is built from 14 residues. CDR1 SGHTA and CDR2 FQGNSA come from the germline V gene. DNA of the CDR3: TGTGCCAGCAGCTTAGAAGCGGGCACAGGTACGCAGTATTTT. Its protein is CASSLEAGTGTQYF.

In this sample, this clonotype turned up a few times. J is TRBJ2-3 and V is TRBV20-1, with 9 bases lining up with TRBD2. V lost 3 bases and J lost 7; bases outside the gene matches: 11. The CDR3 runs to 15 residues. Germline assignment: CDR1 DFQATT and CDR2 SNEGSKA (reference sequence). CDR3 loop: CSASERGVLGNTQYF. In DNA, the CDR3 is TGCAGTGCTAGTGAGCGGGGGGTGCTCGGAAATACGCAGTATTTT.

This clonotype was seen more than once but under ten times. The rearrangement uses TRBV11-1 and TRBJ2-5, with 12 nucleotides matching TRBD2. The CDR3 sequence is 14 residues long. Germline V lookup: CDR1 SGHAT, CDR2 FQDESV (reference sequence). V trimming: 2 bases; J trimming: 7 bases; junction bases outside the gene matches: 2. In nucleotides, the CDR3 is TGTGCCAGCAGCTTAAGACTAGCGGGGGCGACCCAGTACTTC. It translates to CASSLRLAGATQYF.

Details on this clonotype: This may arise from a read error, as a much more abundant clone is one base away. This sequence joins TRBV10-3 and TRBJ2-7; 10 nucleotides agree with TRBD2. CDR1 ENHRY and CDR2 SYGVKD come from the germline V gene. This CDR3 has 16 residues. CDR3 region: CAISALRSGRVYEQCF. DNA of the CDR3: TGTGCCATCAGTGCCCTGAGGAGCGGGAGGGTCTACGAGCAGTGCTTC.